The next 8 T cell receptor beta chains were all read from a single sample in a study of T cell changes during pregnancy in multiple sclerosis (dated by TCRdb to about 2019). Library prep was done by the immunoSEQ multiplex PCR assay. Imported from immuneACCESS, the table was reduced by TCRdb to in-frame sequences with V and J called. These copies leave out some clones; in studies compared against another copy, an unresolved V gene accounts for under half, and the cause of the remainder is not known. This sample gives about 69,000 clones in total; around nine tenths of them show up just once. The ten largest clones capture under 0.35% of the sample. The material sequenced was CD4+ T cells from peripheral blood mononuclear cells, taken in the third trimester of pregnancy. These TCRs come from a female donor in good health, enrolled as a control in a pregnancy study.

The rearrangement joins TRBV7-3 to TRBJ2-2, with 14 nucleotides matching TRBD2. The V segment lost 3 bases and the J segment 6 bases; nucleotides outside the gene matches: 3. CDR3 size: 16 residues. Germline assignment: CDR1 SGHTA and CDR2 FQGTGA. In DNA form, the CDR3 reads TGTGCCAGCAGCTTGACTAGCGGGGGGGCCGCCGGGGAGCTGTTTTTT. Translation: CASSLTSGGAAGELFF.

The chain has TRBV7-2 and TRBJ1-5; D is ambiguous. The germline V and J ends were trimmed by 3 bases and 7 bases, with 10 bases remaining between them. Germline CDR1 SGHTA, CDR2 FQGNSA. The CDR3 contains 13 residues. The CDR3 DNA follows: TGTGCCAGCAGCTTGGGGAGGGAACAGCCCCAGCATTTT. It is translated as CASSLGREQPQHF.

Only one count was recorded for this clone. The J gene is TRBJ2-7, the V gene TRBV11-2, with a weak D call TRBD2 (6 bases). Germline values: CDR1 SGHAT, CDR2 FQNNGV. The CDR3 is 16 amino acids. Trimming took off 3 bases at V and 0 bases at J, with 15 bases between the two ends. In nucleotides, the CDR3 is TGTGCCAGCAGCTTCAATATAGCGGCCCGCTCCTACGAGCAGTACTTC. Protein sequence: CASSFNIAARSYEQYF.

The V call is TRBV7-8, the J call TRBJ2-1; 8 positions agree with TRBD1. The length of the CDR3 is 16 residues. CDR1 is SGHVS, CDR2 FQNEAQ, per germline. V lost 7 bases, J lost 4 bases, and 12 bases stayed unmatched. The DNA of the CDR3 is TGTGCCAGCATCCGACTTACAGGGGGATCATACAATGAGCAGTTCTTC. This encodes CASIRLTGGSYNEQFF.

J is TRBJ2-7 and V is TRBV6-6, with D tentatively TRBD2 (5 bases). Trimming removed 6 bases at V and 4 bases at J, with 19 bases between. Germline values: CDR1 MNHNY, CDR2 SVGAGI (reference sequence). CDR3 length: 15 amino acids. CDR3 coding DNA: TGTGCCAGCAGCTCCCCTACTAGAATTACTTACGAGCAGTACTTC. Encoded protein: CASSSPTRITYEQYF.

The chain has TRBV5-6 and TRBJ2-3; the D is unclear. Deletions cut 0 bases from V and 0 bases from J, with 8 bases between. CDR1 is SGHDT, CDR2 YYEEEE, per germline. The CDR3 has 15 residues. DNA for the CDR3: TGTGCCAGCAGCTTGGGCCGAACTAGCACAGATACGCAGTATTTT. Its translation: CASSLGRTSTDTQYF.

The chain couples TRBV7-2 to TRBJ1-4, with D possibly being TRBD1 (5 bases). CDR3 length: 13 amino acids. The ends were cut back, 3 bases at V and 8 bases at J, with 10 bases in the middle. Germline CDR1 is SGHTA and CDR2 is FQGNSA. Here the CDR3 DNA reads TGTGCCAGCAGCTTTGGGGGGAGCGAAAAACTGTTTTTT. Amino acids: CASSFGGSEKLFF.

The chain combines TRBV11-3 with TRBJ1-2, with 8 bases fitting TRBD1. The germline V gene has CDR1 SGHNT and CDR2 YENEEA. V was clipped by 0 bases and J by 2 bases; unmatched bases: 5. The CDR3 runs 16 residues. CDR3 nucleotides: TGTGCCAGCAGCTTAGAGGGGAGACAGGGGAACTATGGCTACACCTTC. Encoded protein: CASSLEGRQGNYGYTF.